The 32 T cell receptor beta chains reported below all come from one sample, sequenced in a study of cytomegalovirus exposure and HLA in healthy donors. Amplification used 60 Vbeta primers and 13 Jbeta primers. The assay was immunoSEQ multiplex PCR, and TCRdb's table has in-frame clones only and misses some. The data contain around 87,000 clones, 76% of them seen just once; the ten biggest clones take up approximately 3%. The sample was PBMCs. The receptors come from a man in his forties in good health and CMV-seronegative.

V usage is TRBV7-3 and J usage is TRBJ1-1, with TRBD1 matching over 9 bases. The V segment lost 0 bases and the J segment 4 bases; nucleotides outside the gene matches: 6. Germline CDR1 and CDR2: SGHTA and FQGTGA. This CDR3 has 16 amino acids. The CDR3, as DNA: TGTGCCAGCAGCTTAACGGGACAGGGTACGGCCACTGAAGCTTTCTTT. Its protein is CASSLTGQGTATEAFF.

CDR3 in DNA: TGTGCCAGAAGCCCCTGGGGACTACCGAACACCGGGGAGCTGTTTTTT. Its protein is CARSPWGLPNTGELFF. The chain joins TRBV5-3 to TRBJ2-2, with 7 nucleotides matching TRBD2. TRBV5-3 is filed as an ORF, its function uncertain. V dropped 4 bases and J dropped 0; count of bases not matched to a gene: 6. The CDR3 runs 16 residues.

The rearrangement joins TRBV7-2 to TRBJ2-1; 10 bases are a match to TRBD2. CDR3 length equals 13 residues. V trimming: 5 bases; J trimming: 10 bases; junction bases outside the gene matches: 5. Per germline, CDR1 SGHTA and CDR2 FQGNSA. The CDR3 protein is CASSENSGGEQFF. The CDR3 nucleotides read TGTGCCAGCAGCGAAAATAGCGGGGGGGAGCAGTTCTTC.

The chain has TRBV10-3 and TRBJ1-3; 12 nucleotides line up with TRBD1. Per the germline V gene, CDR1 is ENHRY and CDR2 is SYGVKD. V lost 7 bases, J lost 0 bases, and 7 bases stayed unmatched. The CDR3 runs to 17 residues. The CDR3 region has the DNA TGTGCCATCATCAATGGGACAGGGGGCCCCTCTGGAAACACCATATATTTT. Residues: CAIINGTGGPSGNTIYF.

The chain uses TRBV28 and TRBJ2-7; D unresolved. There are 13 residues in the CDR3. Trimming shortened V by 6 bases and J by 6 bases, and 15 bases separated the two germline ends. From germline, CDR1 is MDHEN and CDR2 SYDVKM. The CDR3 sequence is CASSRSARVEQYF. CDR3 nucleotide sequence: TGTGCCAGCAGCCGCTCCGCTCGGGTCGAGCAGTACTTC. Using reference TRBV28 and TRBJ2-7 for the parts outside the CDR3, the full variable domain is DVKVTQSSRYLVKRTGEKVFLECVQDMDHENMFWYRQDPGLGLRLIYFSYDVKMKEKGDIPEGYSVSREKKERFSLILESASTNQTSMYLCASSRSARVEQYFGPGTRLTVT.

The chain recombines TRBV4-3 with TRBJ1-1; D is uncertain. Trimming cost V 0 bases and J 3 bases, with 8 bases left between them. This CDR3 is built from 14 residues. The germline V gene has CDR1 LGHNA and CDR2 YSLEER. CDR3: CASSQERRYTEAFF. CDR3 DNA: TGCGCCAGCAGCCAAGAAAGGAGATACACTGAAGCTTTCTTT.

In nucleotides, the CDR3 is TGCGCCAGCAGCTTGGGGCGGCCTGGAGCTAACTATGGCTACACCTTC. This codes for CASSLGRPGANYGYTF. The genes are TRBV5-1 and TRBJ1-2; D call uncertain. V lost 0 bases to trimming and J lost 0 bases, with 12 bases between them. CDR3 size: 16 residues. Per the germline V gene, CDR1 is SGHRS and CDR2 is YFSETQ. Complete variable domain (other parts from reference TRBV5-1 and TRBJ1-2): KAGVTQTPRYLIKTRGQQVTLSCSPISGHRSVSWYQQTPGQGLQFLFEYFSETQRNKGNFPGRFSGRQFSNSRSEMNVSTLELGDSALYLCASSLGRPGANYGYTFGSGTRLTVV.

The chain links TRBV30 to TRBJ2-7; D is perhaps TRBD1 (5 bases). The CDR3 is made up of 13 amino acids. V was clipped by 3 bases and J by 6 bases, with 15 bases between them. Germline V lookup: CDR1 GTSNPN, CDR2 SVGIG (reference sequence). Written as DNA, the CDR3 is TGTGCCTGGAGCAGGGCCCAAGTGGGCGAGCAGTACTTC. This sequence encodes CAWSRAQVGEQYF.

This clone appeared once. The genes are TRBV5-1 and TRBJ1-6; the D gene is possibly TRBD1 (5 bases). The CDR3 runs 17 residues. Trimming shortened V by 4 bases and J by 8 bases, and 22 bases separated the two germline ends. Germline loops: CDR1 SGHRS, CDR2 YFSETQ. The CDR3 reads CASSPGLRRGGDSPLHF. The CDR3 coding sequence is TGCGCCAGCAGCCCCGGACTTAGGCGGGGCGGCGATTCACCCCTCCACTTT.

This clone was seen more than once but under ten times. V and J are TRBV4-3 and TRBJ2-3; 8 bases line up with TRBD2. CDR3 length: 16 amino acids. Unmatched junction bases numbered 8, after V lost 1 base and J lost 5 bases. Germline CDR1 and CDR2: LGHNA and YSLEER. The CDR3 nucleotides are TGCGCCAGCAGCCAAGCGAGCGGGGGAGGGGGAGATACGCAGTATTTT. It translates to CASSQASGGGGDTQYF.

The genes are TRBV28 and TRBJ1-1; D uncertain. Looked up from germline, CDR1 is MDHEN and CDR2 is SYDVKM. V lost 0 bases, J lost 0 bases, and 5 bases lay in between. This CDR3 has 14 residues. This CDR3 is CASSLWQLNTEAFF. CDR3 nucleotide sequence: TGTGCCAGCAGTTTATGGCAGTTGAACACTGAAGCTTTCTTT.

The rearrangement uses TRBV5-8 and TRBJ1-5, with 8 nucleotides matching TRBD1. Germline CDR1 reads SGHTS; CDR2 reads YDEGEE. V was clipped by 4 bases and J by 7 bases; unmatched bases: 13. The CDR3 has 16 residues. The CDR3 loop is CASSRRGQGAGQPQHF. In DNA, the CDR3 is TGTGCCAGCAGCCGACGCGGGCAGGGGGCTGGACAGCCCCAGCATTTT.

The V call is TRBV4-2, the J call TRBJ2-5; D might be TRBD1 (6 bases). Looked up from germline, CDR1 is LGHNA and CDR2 is YNFKEQ. V was pared by 0 bases and J by 5 bases, with 10 bases between. The CDR3 has 14 amino acids. The CDR3 spells CASSQDHRAETQYF. The CDR3 DNA is TGTGCCAGCAGCCAAGATCACAGGGCGGAGACCCAGTACTTC.

This clone was detected once. The rearrangement uses TRBV6-4 and TRBJ2-2; the D gene is possibly TRBD1 (6 bases). The CDR3 is made up of 15 amino acids. With 6 bases removed from V and 0 bases from J, the gap between germline ends came to 11 bases. Germline CDR1 is MRHNA and CDR2 is SNTAGT. The CDR3 sequence: CASSPGAANTGELFF. CDR3 DNA sequence: TGTGCCAGCAGCCCAGGGGCCGCGAACACCGGGGAGCTGTTTTTT.

The chain recombines TRBV28 with TRBJ2-7; D might be TRBD1 (6 bases). The CDR3 totals 13 residues. Germline V gene lookup returns CDR1 MDHEN and CDR2 SYDVKM. V was clipped by 8 bases and J by 0 bases, with 11 bases between them. CDR3 residues: CASGGHPSYEQYF. The CDR3 nucleotides are TGTGCCAGCGGGGGACACCCCTCCTACGAGCAGTACTTC. Full variable domain (outside the CDR3, taken from reference TRBV28 and TRBJ2-7): DVKVTQSSRYLVKRTGEKVFLECVQDMDHENMFWYRQDPGLGLRLIYFSYDVKMKEKGDIPEGYSVSREKKERFSLILESASTNQTSMYLCASGGHPSYEQYFGPGTRLTVT.

The chain has TRBV7-6 and TRBJ2-5; 8 bases fit TRBD1. CDR1 is SGHVS and CDR2 is FNYEAQ in the germline V gene. The junction had 3 bases not matched to a gene; V was cut back by 4 bases and J by 2 bases. The CDR3 contains 14 residues. CDR3 DNA: TGTGCCAGCAGCTCCCGGACAGGGCAAGAGACCCAGTACTTC. It specifies CASSSRTGQETQYF.

The chain combines TRBV19 with TRBJ2-4; D possibly corresponds to TRBD1 (6 bases). The CDR3 is made up of 18 amino acids. The germline V gene has CDR1 LNHDA and CDR2 SQIVND (reference sequence). Trimming took 1 base from V and 0 from J, leaving 16 bases between them. This CDR3 reads CASSIVLGAPLAKNIQYF. The DNA of the CDR3 is TGTGCCAGTAGTATAGTTTTGGGGGCCCCCTTAGCCAAAAACATTCAGTACTTC.

The V and J genes are TRBV5-1 and TRBJ2-3; D remains unclear. CDR3 size: 14 residues. Trimming took 5 bases from V and 3 from J, leaving 13 bases between them. The V gene's germline CDR1 is SGHRS and CDR2 YFSETQ. The CDR3 DNA is TGCGCCAGCAGACCAATAGACGGGACAGATACGCAGTATTTT. Its translation is CASRPIDGTDTQYF.

This clone came up once. This CDR3 reads CASSLPRTSGGQETQYF. DNA for the CDR3: TGCGCCAGCAGCTTGCCTCGGACTAGCGGGGGACAAGAGACCCAGTACTTC. The chain is built from TRBV5-1 and TRBJ2-5; 13 bases align to TRBD2. With V trimmed by 1 base and J by 2 bases, 5 bases remained unmatched. CDR1 and CDR2 (germline): SGHRS, YFSETQ. The length of the CDR3 is 17 residues. Using reference TRBV5-1 and TRBJ2-5 for the parts outside the CDR3, the full variable domain is KAGVTQTPRYLIKTRGQQVTLSCSPISGHRSVSWYQQTPGQGLQFLFEYFSETQRNKGNFPGRFSGRQFSNSRSEMNVSTLELGDSALYLCASSLPRTSGGQETQYFGPGTRLLVL.

The chain links TRBV7-9 to TRBJ1-1; D is possibly TRBD1 (6 bases). Trimming pared 5 bases from V and 11 bases from J, leaving 21 bases between. This CDR3 comprises 14 residues. The germline V gene has CDR1 SEHNR and CDR2 FQNEAQ (reference sequence). Here the CDR3 reads CASSQGTLNRDAFF. In DNA, the CDR3 is TGTGCCAGCAGCCAAGGGACATTAAATCGGGATGCTTTCTTT.

The V call is TRBV6-4, the J call TRBJ2-7, with 9 bases matching TRBD1. The length of the CDR3 is 21 residues. CDR1 MRHNA and CDR2 SNTAGT come from the germline V gene. The V gene end was trimmed by 0 bases and the J gene end by 3 bases; junction bases not matched to a gene: 21. In nucleotides, the CDR3 is TGTGCCAGCAGTGACTCGCTGGGGAAGTTAGGCTTGTGGGACAGGGTCTACGAGCAGTACTTC. It yields the protein CASSDSLGKLGLWDRVYEQYF.

V and J are TRBV5-1 and TRBJ2-1; TRBD2 matches 12 bases. Unmatched junction bases numbered 5, after V lost 0 bases and J lost 7 bases. CDR3 length: 16 amino acids. Germline V gene sequence: CDR1 SGHRS, CDR2 YFSETQ. The CDR3 DNA sequence: TGCGCCAGCAGCTTGGCCTCTAGCGGGGGGGGAAATGAGCAGTTCTTC. Its translation is CASSLASSGGGNEQFF.

The genes are TRBV5-1 and TRBJ1-2; D is uncertain. The CDR3 loop spans 15 amino acids. Germline V gene lookup returns CDR1 SGHRS and CDR2 YFSETQ. Trimming pared 0 bases from V and 0 bases from J, leaving 9 bases between. CDR3 amino acids: CASSLAPGANYGYTF. CDR3 DNA sequence: TGCGCCAGCAGCTTGGCCCCGGGAGCTAACTATGGCTACACCTTC.

CDR3 coding DNA: TGTGCCAGCTCAGCCAGGGTTGCTAATGAAAAACTGTTTTTT. It translates to CASSARVANEKLFF. This sequence joins TRBV18 and TRBJ1-4; a weak D match, TRBD1 (5 bases). Germline CDR1 is KGHSH and CDR2 is LQKENI. The CDR3 runs to 14 residues. V gave up 5 bases and J gave up 3 bases, with 10 bases separating them.

CDR3 sequence reads: CASSRGGTANQPQHF. CDR3 nucleotides: TGTGCCAGCAGTCGGGGGGGGACCGCCAATCAGCCCCAGCATTTT. The gene calls are TRBV28 and TRBJ1-5; D may be TRBD1 (5 bases). Germline CDR1 MDHEN, CDR2 SYDVKM. The V end lost 5 bases, the J end lost 3 bases, and 14 bases lay between the germline ends. The CDR3 has 15 residues.

The V call is TRBV7-9, the J call TRBJ1-2; 8 nucleotides match TRBD1. The CDR3 is made up of 14 amino acids. Per germline, CDR1 SEHNR and CDR2 FQNEAQ (reference sequence). The V gene end was trimmed by 5 bases and the J gene end by 2 bases; junction bases not matched to a gene: 4. The CDR3 DNA is TGTGCCAGCAGCCCTAGGACAGGGAACTATGGCTACACCTTC. This encodes CASSPRTGNYGYTF.

The V gene is TRBV7-6, the J gene TRBJ1-6; no reliable D call. Trimming cost V 4 bases and J 8 bases, with 9 bases left between them. Per germline, CDR1 SGHVS and CDR2 FNYEAQ. The CDR3 contains 13 residues. CDR3 coding DNA: TGTGCCAGCAGCTCCGACTTAGATTCACCCCTCCACTTT. It specifies CASSSDLDSPLHF.

The genes are TRBV30 and TRBJ1-6; tentative D call: TRBD1 (5 bases). With 0 bases removed from V and 7 bases from J, the gap between germline ends came to 10 bases. CDR1 and CDR2 (germline): GTSNPN, SVGIG (reference sequence). The CDR3 is 14 residues long. The CDR3 DNA follows: TGTGCCTGGAGTGTGGGGCAGTTAAATTCACCCCTCCACTTT. Protein sequence: CAWSVGQLNSPLHF.

The V gene is TRBV7-2, the J gene TRBJ1-1, with 7 bases that match TRBD1. The germline V gene has CDR1 SGHTA and CDR2 FQGNSA. CDR3 size: 15 residues. The junction had 9 bases not matched to a gene; V was cut back by 4 bases and J by 4 bases. DNA of the CDR3: TGTGCCAGCAGCTCCACAGGGGTTCGGAGCACTGAAGCTTTCTTT. Amino acids: CASSSTGVRSTEAFF.

This chain uses TRBV29-1 with TRBJ2-4; D possibly corresponds to TRBD1 (5 bases). In germline, CDR1 is SQVTM, CDR2 ANQGSEA. The length of the CDR3 is 14 residues. Trimming stripped 0 bases from V and 7 bases from J, with 13 bases between. The CDR3 nucleotides read TGCAGCGTTGAAGAGGGCGGACATCTGAACATTCAGTACTTC. It yields the protein CSVEEGGHLNIQYF.

The V and J genes are TRBV6-1 and TRBJ1-1, with 7 bases lining up with TRBD1. Germline CDR1 and CDR2: MNHNS and SASEGT. The CDR3 is 13 residues long. Trimming cost V 6 bases and J 5 bases; bases outside gene matches: 6. As DNA, the CDR3 is TGTGCCAGCAGAGTGACAGGGAGAACTGAAGCTTTCTTT. Protein product: CASRVTGRTEAFF.

The rearrangement links TRBV6-5 to TRBJ1-1; no firm D call. From germline, CDR1 is MNHEY and CDR2 SVGAGI. The V and J ends lost 1 base and 4 bases respectively, with 7 bases between them. The CDR3 spans 13 residues. The CDR3 is CASSYFRGTEAFF. Written as DNA, the CDR3 is TGTGCCAGCAGTTACTTTCGGGGCACTGAAGCTTTCTTT.